The 22 T cell receptor beta chains in this list originate from one sample, sequenced in a study of T cells in Graves' hyperthyroidism and ophthalmopathy. RNA transcripts provided the source from which TCR beta CDR3 regions were amplified. The HTBI primer set served for first-round RT-PCR of the TCR CDR3. TCRdb reanalysed the multiplex PCR reads using MiXCR and keeps one entry per CDR3 protein. The sample lists 200,000 to 250,000 distinct CDR3 sequences, 15% to 20% seen once, with around 28% in the top ten. Sequenced sample: blood. These receptors were obtained from a woman between 18 and 29 years old with Graves' ophthalmopathy.

This clonotype was counted ten times or more. The rearrangement links TRBV28 to TRBJ2-7; D remains unclear. Germline V gives CDR1 MDHEN, CDR2 SYDVKM. The ends were cut back, 8 bases at V and 5 bases at J, with 16 bases in the middle. There are 13 residues in the CDR3. The CDR3 DNA is TGTGCCAGCGGCCCCCGGTCCCCTAACGAGCAGTACTTC. Translated, it gives CASGPRSPNEQYF.

There are a few counts of this clonotype. CDR3 nucleotides: TGTGCCAGCACCTCCGACATATGGGGCAATCAGCCCCAGCATTTT. It yields the protein CASTSDIWGNQPQHF. This chain joins TRBV11-2 and TRBJ1-5; D not resolved. Trimming stripped 7 bases from V and 2 bases from J, with 15 bases between. Germline V CDR1 and CDR2: SGHAT, FQNNGV. The CDR3 has 15 residues. The full variable domain, completed using reference TRBV11-2 and TRBJ1-5, is EAGVAQSPRYKIIEKRQSVAFWCNPISGHATLYWYQQILGQGPKLLIQFQNNGVVDDSQLPKDRFSAERLKGVDSTLKIQPAKLEDSAVYLCASTSDIWGNQPQHFGDGTRLSIL.

This clonotype was counted many times. The rearrangement links TRBV7-9 to TRBJ2-7, with 11 nucleotides matching TRBD2. Germline CDR1 SEHNR, CDR2 FQNEAQ (reference sequence). J lost 2 bases, V lost 3 bases, and 3 bases had no gene match. CDR3 size: 15 residues. The CDR3 nucleotides are TGTGCCAGCAGCTTTACTAGCGGGGGTGCCTACGAGCAGTACTTC. Residues: CASSFTSGGAYEQYF. The full variable domain, completed using reference TRBV7-9 and TRBJ2-7, is DTGVSQNPRHKITKRGQNVTFRCDPISEHNRLYWYRQTLGQGPEFLTYFQNEAQLEKSRLLSDRFSAERPKGSFSTLEIQRTEQGDSAMYLCASSFTSGGAYEQYFGPGTRLTVT.

This clonotype turned up a few times. A single base separates this from a much larger clone, so it may be a read error. The V and J genes are TRBV12-3 or TRBV12-4 and TRBJ2-7; TRBD1 matches at 10 bases. The CDR3 sequence is 13 residues long. CDR3 bases: TGTGCCAGCAATTTACGGACAGGGGGCGAGCAGTACTTC. It specifies CASNLRTGGEQYF.

The table lists this clonotype with many counts. This rearrangement joins TRBV10-1 to TRBJ2-1; D unclear. The V end lost 0 bases, the J end lost 9 bases, and 9 bases lay between the germline ends. The CDR3 spans 13 residues. Looked up from germline, CDR1 is WNHNN and CDR2 is SYGVQD (reference sequence). CDR3 nucleotide sequence: TGCGCCAGCAGTGAGTCGGTGGTGGGTGAGCAGTTCTTC. This codes for CASSESVVGEQFF.

This clonotype was observed many times. The chain recombines TRBV11-2 with TRBJ2-7; D is uncertain. The CDR3 is made up of 13 amino acids. CDR1 is SGHAT and CDR2 is FQNNGV in the germline V gene. The V gene lost 1 base and the J gene lost 5 bases, with 9 bases spanning the gap. The CDR3 sequence is CASSLVDVHEQYF. The CDR3 coding sequence is TGTGCCAGCAGCTTAGTTGATGTCCACGAGCAGTACTTC.

This clonotype was counted many times. V and J are TRBV5-6 and TRBJ2-1; a weak D match, TRBD2 (5 bases). The CDR3 spans 12 residues. With 4 bases removed from V and 10 bases from J, the gap between germline ends came to 12 bases. Germline V gene data show CDR1 as SGHDT and CDR2 as YYEEEE. CDR3 DNA: TGTGCCAGCAGCCGGAGGCTCGGGGAGCAGTTCTTC. This encodes CASSRRLGEQFF.

In its sample, this clonotype was seen many times. The CDR3 DNA is TGTGCCAGCAAGTGGGACAGGGAGTCTTCTGAAGCTTTCTTT. As protein: CASKWDRESSEAFF. The gene calls are TRBV2 and TRBJ1-1, with 9 bases lining up with TRBD1. This CDR3 comprises 14 residues. Trimming removed 7 bases from V and 6 bases from J; junction bases left unmatched: 9. Germline-derived CDR1 and CDR2 are SNHLY and FYNNEI.

This clonotype was found many times. This chain uses TRBV10-3 with TRBJ1-5; 7 bases match TRBD1. The CDR3 is 12 amino acids. Looked up from germline, CDR1 is ENHRY and CDR2 is SYGVKD. With V trimmed by 10 bases and J by 4 bases, 4 bases remained unmatched. CDR3 residues: CATRDSNQPQHF. The CDR3 coding sequence is TGTGCCACCCGGGACAGTAATCAGCCCCAGCATTTT.

This clonotype was seen ten or more times. The chain is built from TRBV20-1 and TRBJ2-3; 11 bases are a match to TRBD2. Germline lookup yields CDR1 DFQATT and CDR2 SNEGSKA (reference sequence). The CDR3 loop spans 15 amino acids. V gave up 6 bases and J gave up 4 bases; unmatched junction bases: 9. DNA for the CDR3: TGCAGTGCCAAAACTAGCGGGAGTAGGGCAGATACGCAGTATTTT. It specifies CSAKTSGSRADTQYF.

This clonotype has ten or more counts. The J gene is TRBJ2-7, the V gene TRBV7-9; 11 nucleotides match TRBD2. The CDR3 consists of 16 residues. Germline trimming cut 5 bases from V and 3 bases from J; bases unmatched to any gene: 9. Germline CDR1 and CDR2: SEHNR and FQNEAQ (reference sequence). This CDR3 reads CASSRGLAVSGYEQYF. CDR3 sequence (DNA): TGTGCCAGCAGCCGGGGACTAGCGGTTAGCGGCTACGAGCAGTACTTC.

There are many counts of this clonotype. The rearrangement joins TRBV7-9 to TRBJ1-4; 7 bases agree with TRBD1. Germline V gives CDR1 SEHNR, CDR2 FQNEAQ (reference sequence). The junction had 9 bases not matched to a gene; V was cut back by 4 bases and J by 7 bases. The CDR3 runs to 15 residues. This CDR3 is CASSYSGGRGEKLFF. In nucleotides, the CDR3 is TGTGCCAGCAGCTATTCAGGGGGGCGCGGTGAAAAACTGTTTTTT.

This clonotype was recorded many times. This chain links TRBV3-1 with TRBJ1-4, with D possibly TRBD1 on 5 matching bases. This CDR3 is 13 amino acids long. Germline V CDR1 and CDR2: LGHDT, YNNKEL (reference sequence). V lost 4 bases to trimming and J lost 8 bases, with 11 bases between them. The CDR3 sequence is CASSPGRREKLFF. As DNA, the CDR3 is TGTGCCAGCAGCCCGGGGCGACGCGAAAAACTGTTTTTT. The entire variable domain, with the rest obtained from reference TRBV3-1 and TRBJ1-4, is as follows: DTAVSQTPKYLVTQMGNDKSIKCEQNLGHDTMYWYKQDSKKFLKIMFSYNNKELIINETVPNRFSPKSPDKAHLNLHINSLELGDSAVYFCASSPGRREKLFFGSGTQLSVL.

This clonotype was detected ten times or more. This chain connects TRBV28 to TRBJ2-7; 16 nucleotides agree with TRBD2. This CDR3 has 17 residues. Trimming at V came to 6 bases and at J to 0 bases, leaving 5 bases not matched to a gene. CDR1 MDHEN and CDR2 SYDVKM come from the germline V gene. In nucleotides, the CDR3 is TGTGCCAGCAGGCCGGGACTAGCGGGGGGGAGCTCCTACGAGCAGTACTTC. This encodes CASRPGLAGGSSYEQYF.

This clonotype was found a few times. A read error is possible here, since a much larger clone lies one base away. The genes are TRBV28 and TRBJ2-3, with TRBD2 as a possible D gene (5 bases). The germline V gene encodes CDR1 MDHEN and CDR2 SYDVKM. CDR3 size: 14 residues. The CDR3 loop is CASRQAGRTDAQYF. For the CDR3, the DNA is TGTGCCAGCCGTCAGGCGGGTCGCACAGATGCGCAGTATTTT. Full variable domain (remainder filled in from reference TRBV28 and TRBJ2-3): DVKVTQSSRYLVKRTGEKVFLECVQDMDHENMFWYRQDPGLGLRLIYFSYDVKMKEKGDIPEGYSVSREKKERFSLILESASTNQTSMYLCASRQAGRTDAQYFGPGTRLTVL.

This clonotype has at least ten counts. This chain uses TRBV9 with TRBJ2-7; 7 positions match TRBD2. Trimming cost V 4 bases and J 3 bases; bases outside gene matches: 10. CDR3 length equals 15 residues. CDR1 and CDR2 (germline): SGDLS, YYNGEE. CDR3 protein: CASSRGPGGFYEQYF. The CDR3 DNA follows: TGTGCCAGCAGCAGGGGACCGGGAGGTTTCTACGAGCAGTACTTC.

This clonotype was seen a single time. Its ends do not fully match the called genes, so a read error is possible. This chain connects TRBV28 to TRBJ1-2; 9 bases are a match to TRBD1. Germline V gene lookup returns CDR1 MDHEN and CDR2 SYDVKM. The CDR3 is 16 residues long. The CDR3 sequence: CASSSLGTGLSYGYTF. As DNA, the CDR3 is TGCGCCAGCAGTTCTCTCGGGACAGGGTTGAGTTATGGCTACACCTTC.

This clonotype has ten or more counts. The V and J genes are TRBV4-1 and TRBJ1-2; 9 bases align to TRBD1. Germline lookup yields CDR1 MGHRA and CDR2 YSYEKL. Unmatched junction bases numbered 1, after V lost 0 bases and J lost 2 bases. This CDR3 spans 15 amino acids. CDR3: CASSQEGQGNYGYTF. The CDR3 nucleotides are TGCGCCAGCAGCCAAGAGGGACAGGGAAACTATGGCTACACCTTC.

This clonotype is a singleton in its sample. This chain links TRBV9 with TRBJ2-3; 8 nucleotides line up with TRBD2. The CDR3 is made up of 16 amino acids. Germline values: CDR1 SGDLS, CDR2 YYNGEE. With V trimmed by 0 bases and J by 4 bases, 7 bases remained unmatched. The CDR3 loop reads CASSVAFGGAADTQYF. Here the CDR3 DNA reads TGTGCCAGCAGCGTAGCTTTCGGGGGGGCAGCAGATACGCAGTATTTT. The full variable domain, rest sourced from reference TRBV9 and TRBJ2-3, is DSGVTQTPKHLITATGQRVTLRCSPRSGDLSVYWYQQSLDQGLQFLIQYYNGEERAKGNILERFSAQQFPDLHSELNLSSLELGDSALYFCASSVAFGGAADTQYFGPGTRLTVL.

Many counts were recorded for this clonotype. This chain joins TRBV7-3 and TRBJ2-1, with D possibly matching TRBD2 (6 bases). Germline loops: CDR1 SGHTA, CDR2 FQGTGA. Between the trimmed V and J ends, which lost 2 bases and 7 bases, there was a span of 9 bases. There are 13 residues in the CDR3. CDR3 nucleotide sequence: TGTGCCAGCAGCTTACTAGCGACAAATGAGCAGTTCTTC. It codes for CASSLLATNEQFF.

The table lists this clonotype with a few counts. This rearrangement joins TRBV5-1 to TRBJ1-1; tentative D call: TRBD1 (6 bases). CDR3 length equals 17 residues. In germline, CDR1 is SGHRS, CDR2 YFSETQ. Trimming stripped 3 bases from V and 5 bases from J, with 23 bases between. CDR3: CASSSSGVFGRGTEAFF. DNA of the CDR3: TGCGCCAGCAGCTCCTCAGGGGTGTTCGGGCGGGGGACTGAAGCTTTCTTT. The variable domain in full, completed from reference TRBV5-1 and TRBJ1-1, reads KAGVTQTPRYLIKTRGQQVTLSCSPISGHRSVSWYQQTPGQGLQFLFEYFSETQRNKGNFPGRFSGRQFSNSRSEMNVSTLELGDSALYLCASSSSGVFGRGTEAFFGQGTRLTVV.

This chain connects TRBV5-1 to TRBJ2-7; D is perhaps TRBD1 (5 bases). The V gene's germline CDR1 is SGHRS and CDR2 YFSETQ. This CDR3 has 14 amino acids. The germline V and J ends were trimmed by 1 base and 2 bases, with 10 bases remaining between them. Here the CDR3 reads CASSLRTGAYEQYF. The CDR3, as DNA: TGCGCCAGCAGCTTGAGAACAGGTGCCTACGAGCAGTACTTC.